The rows below give T cell receptor beta chains drawn from one sample of a study of cytomegalovirus exposure and HLA in healthy donors. Repertoires were generated with immunoSEQ multiplex PCR, while TCRdb's copy carries only in-frame clones and drops some. The repertoire has under 200,000 clones, over 70% of them found once; the top ten carry around 5.4%. Sequencing was performed on PBMCs. Source of these receptors: a man aged 40-49 years in good health and CMV-seronegative. CDR3s include the opening cysteine and the closing phenylalanine or tryptophan. D genes are given only for firm matches. Expanded clones get a size class; other rows say once, few or many, or leave the size out.

TRBJ2-7	TRBD1	.	TRBV27	TGTGCCAGCAGTTACCGGGACAGGGGTTACGAGCAGTACTTC	CASSYRDRGYEQYF
TRBJ2-3	.	once	TRBV30	TGTGCCTGGAGTCCGCGAGGGGATACGCAGTATTTT	CAWSPRGDTQYF
TRBJ2-5	.	.	TRBV10-3	TGTGCCATCAGTGAAGGTGGACAGCACCAAGAGACCCAGTACTTC	CAISEGGQHQETQYF
TRBJ2-7	.	.	TRBV7-8	TGTGCCAGCAGCTTTGTCCAGACTGACGAGCAGTACTTC	CASSFVQTDEQYF
TRBJ1-1	.	few	TRBV10-3	TGTGCCATCAGTGACAGCCCTAGCCCTGAAGCTTTCTTT	CAISDSPSPEAFF
TRBJ2-1	.	.	TRBV4-3	TGCGCCAGCAGCCAAGATCACGGGAGTAGTGACAATGAGCAGTTCTTC	CASSQDHGSSDNEQFF
TRBJ2-3	.	few	TRBV7-9	TGTGCCAGCAGCTTCACGGGTAACACAGATACGCAGTATTTT	CASSFTGNTDTQYF
TRBJ2-2	.	.	TRBV29-1	TGCAGCGTTGAACAGGGGACGTACACCGGGGAGCTGTTTTTT	CSVEQGTYTGELFF
TRBJ2-1	TRBD2	.	TRBV4-3	TGCGCCAGCAGCCAAGATCCCCCAACTAGCGGGGGGGCCCGTGAGCAGTTCTTC	CASSQDPPTSGGAREQFF
TRBJ1-3	TRBD1	.	TRBV4-3	TGCGCCAGCAGCCAAGTACAGGGGATCAACACCATATATTTT	CASSQVQGINTIYF
TRBJ1-5	.	.	TRBV5-6	TGTGCCAGCAGCCACCGCGGACTCAGGAATCAGCCCCAGCATTTT	CASSHRGLRNQPQHF
TRBJ2-7	.	.	TRBV11-2	TGTGCCAGCAGCCATCCGGACACCCTGGGGGAGCAGTACTTC	CASSHPDTLGEQYF
TRBJ2-1	.	.	TRBV2	TGTGCCAGCAGTGATCCCGGGGTAGCGGTAGACAATGAGCAGTTCTTC	CASSDPGVAVDNEQFF
TRBJ2-3	.	once	TRBV30	TGTGCCTGGAGGAATCCGGGAATCACAGATACGCAGTATTTT	CAWRNPGITDTQYF
TRBJ1-1	.	.	TRBV7-8	TGTGCCAGCAGCTTAGTAGTGGGTGACATCGGGGACACTGAAGCTTTCTTT	CASSLVVGDIGDTEAFF
TRBJ1-3	.	.	TRBV12-5	TGTGCTAGTGGTTTGGGACAGGACTCTGGAAACACCATATATTTT	CASGLGQDSGNTIYF
TRBJ1-6	.	.	TRBV21-1	TGTGCCAGCAGCACCCGGACAGCGCGCTCCTATAATTCACCCCTCCACTTT	CASSTRTARSYNSPLHF
TRBJ2-3	TRBD2	.	TRBV2	TGTGCCAGCAGGGCGGGAGTGGGGGATACGCAGTATTTT	CASRAGVGDTQYF
TRBJ2-5	TRBD2	.	TRBV9	TGTGCCAGCAGCCCCTCTAGCGGGGGGGCTGAGACCCAGTACTTC	CASSPSSGGAETQYF
TRBJ2-3	.	.	TRBV28	TGTGCCAGCAGTTTTCTAGCTTTTCAAGATACGCAGTATTTT	CASSFLAFQDTQYF
TRBJ1-4	TRBD1	.	TRBV7-9	TGTGCCAGCAGCTTAGGGAGGGGGCTGCAGGAAAAACTGTTTTTT	CASSLGRGLQEKLFF
TRBJ2-2	.	.	TRBV6-5	TGTGCCAGCAGTTACGGGCAGAAACGGACCGGGGAGCTGTTTTTT	CASSYGQKRTGELFF
TRBJ1-4	TRBD1	.	TRBV19	TGTGCCAGTAGTCAGGGGGCTGAAGAAAAACTGTTTTTT	CASSQGAEEKLFF
TRBJ1-3	.	.	TRBV5-1	TGCGCCAGCAGCTCCTCCCGGGAGACTGGAAACACCATATATTTT	CASSSSRETGNTIYF
TRBJ1-1	.	.	TRBV6-5	TGTGCCAGCAGTTATAAGGACAGTTTGAACACTGAAGCTTTCTTT	CASSYKDSLNTEAFF
TRBJ2-7	TRBD1	.	TRBV9	TGTGCCAGCAGCGTAGAATTTTTTTGGGGAAAAAGAGGGCAGGGGGCCCCTCTCTACGAGCAGTACTTC	CASSVEFFWGKRGQGAPLYEQYF
TRBJ2-4	.	.	TRBV4-3	TGCGCCAGCAGCCAAGTAGGCAGGGGAAACATTCAGTACTTC	CASSQVGRGNIQYF
TRBJ2-5	TRBD1	.	TRBV7-9	TGTGCCAGCAGCCCCCCCCCAGGGGGCGGGGAGACCCAGTACTTC	CASSPPPGGGETQYF
TRBJ2-7	TRBD1	.	TRBV4-1	TGCGCCAGCAGCCAATACAGGGGCGGGGAGCAGTACTTC	CASSQYRGGEQYF
TRBJ2-3	TRBD2	.	TRBV4-3	TGCGCCAGCAGCCAAGTAGCGGGGGGGCGGGCAGATACGCAGTATTTT	CASSQVAGGRADTQYF
TRBJ2-7	TRBD1	.	TRBV10-3	TGTGCCATCAGTGAGTCGGGGTTCGGGACAGGGGCATACGAGCAGTACTTC	CAISESGFGTGAYEQYF